This T cell receptor beta chain was captured in a study of OX40 agonist ivuxolimab in advanced cancers. Trimming took off 5 bases at V and 8 bases at J, with 19 bases between the two ends. Germline CDR1 and CDR2: LNHDA and SQIVND (reference sequence). The CDR3 length is 15 residues. As to this clone: Its target is not known.

Whole-study findings and limits: Compared with others, partial responders at 0.1-3.0 mg/kg displayed clonal expansion among the lowest. Circulating CD4+ and CD8+ T cells showed clonal expansion by week 6 at 0.1 to 3.0 mg/kg.

Profiling relied on immunoSEQ multiplex PCR, and the TCRdb table lists in-frame clones only, not all of them. The data contain around 69,000 clones, about 79% of them singletons. This clonotype originated in an adult with an advanced solid tumor such as melanoma, head and neck, liver or kidney cancer. The specimen comprised CD4+ or CD8+ T cells sorted from blood, sampled in a trial of the OX40 agonist ivuxolimab. The gene calls are TRBV19 and TRBJ2-1, with D maybe TRBD2 (6 bases). The CDR3 DNA follows: TGTGCCAGTAGTGACCCGGGAGAAGTATTCGATGAGCAGTTCTTC. Protein sequence: CASSDPGEVFDEQFF.